A selection of T cell receptor beta chains follows, all from one sample in a study of T-cell reconstitution after alpha-beta-depleted transplantation in children. TCRdb analysed the PCR reads with MiXCR anew, one entry per CDR3 protein. In the table there are hundreds of thousands of distinct CDR3 sequences, about 17% of which are singletons. The sample consisted of PBMCs from the stem cell graft donor, taken from the stem cell graft. The source is a human donor who donated a stem cell graft to a child with acute lymphoblastic leukemia. Each CDR3 is given without its conserved first and last residue.

j_call v_call cdr3_aa
TRBJ2-2 TRBV6-6 ASPNSRGELF
TRBJ2-7 TRBV4-1 ASSQEGQGEFEQY
TRBJ2-7 TRBV18 ASSPFSPGLAGEQY
TRBJ2-3 TRBV5-1 ASSLLRDRHTDTQY
TRBJ1-2 TRBV12-3/TRBV12-4 ASSLLGGFT
TRBJ1-2 TRBV2 AIQGLPTNYGYT
TRBJ1-2 TRBV6-5 ASSYSIGSADGYT
TRBJ1-5 TRBV7-9 ASTLGGLSNQPQH
TRBJ1-5 TRBV6-1 ASSPLRGGPWGPQH
TRBJ1-1 TRBV19 ASRNQGNTEAF
TRBJ1-2 TRBV5-1 ASSPWRVTDYGYT
TRBJ1-2 TRBV5-4 ASSSATGGANYGYT
TRBJ2-1 TRBV4-1 ASSQDVAGGGDEQF
TRBJ1-5 TRBV7-8 ASGTEIRNQPQH
TRBJ2-7 TRBV11-2 ASSITGTGALEQY
TRBJ2-7 TRBV9 ASSATGGSHEQY
TRBJ2-2 TRBV2 ASSESGRAGTGELF
TRBJ2-1 TRBV27 ASSFYWPHSSYNEQF